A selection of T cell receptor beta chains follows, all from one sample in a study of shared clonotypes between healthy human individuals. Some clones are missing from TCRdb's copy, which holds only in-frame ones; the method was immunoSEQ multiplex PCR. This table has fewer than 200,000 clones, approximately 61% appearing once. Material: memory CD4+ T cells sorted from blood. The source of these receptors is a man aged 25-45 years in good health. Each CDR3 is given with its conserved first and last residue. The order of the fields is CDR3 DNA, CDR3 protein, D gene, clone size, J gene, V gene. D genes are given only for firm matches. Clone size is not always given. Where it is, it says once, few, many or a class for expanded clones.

CDR3nt: TGTGCCAGCAGTCCCACTAGCGGGGGACACAATGAGCAGTTCTTC; CDR3aa: CASSPTSGGHNEQFF; d_gene: TRBD2; abundance: -; j_gene: TRBJ2-1; v_gene: TRBV6-5
CDR3nt: TGTGCCAGCAATTGGGGCGGCGTCTCCTACAATGAGCAGTTCTTC; CDR3aa: CASNWGGVSYNEQFF; d_gene: -; abundance: -; j_gene: TRBJ2-1; v_gene: TRBV28
CDR3nt: TGTGCCTGGGGACAGGAAGACTACGAGCAGTACTTC; CDR3aa: CAWGQEDYEQYF; d_gene: TRBD1; abundance: few; j_gene: TRBJ2-7; v_gene: TRBV30
CDR3nt: TGCGCCAGCAGCTTAAACGACCAGGGGGAAAAACTGTTTTTT; CDR3aa: CASSLNDQGEKLFF; d_gene: -; abundance: -; j_gene: TRBJ1-4; v_gene: TRBV5-1
CDR3nt: TGTGCCAGCAGCCCAAGCGGGAGGGCCACAGATACGCAGTATTTT; CDR3aa: CASSPSGRATDTQYF; d_gene: TRBD2; abundance: -; j_gene: TRBJ2-3; v_gene: TRBV7-2
CDR3nt: TGTGCCAGCAGTTCCGGGACAGGGGGCAAAAACACTGAAGCTTTCTTT; CDR3aa: CASSSGTGGKNTEAFF; d_gene: TRBD1; abundance: -; j_gene: TRBJ1-1; v_gene: TRBV6-6
CDR3nt: TGTGCCAGCAGTTTGGACAGGGTTAGGTACGAGCAGTACTTC; CDR3aa: CASSLDRVRYEQYF; d_gene: TRBD1; abundance: once; j_gene: TRBJ2-7; v_gene: TRBV28
CDR3nt: TGTGCCAGCAGTGAAGGTCCTAGCGGGAGATTTAATGAGCAGTTCTTC; CDR3aa: CASSEGPSGRFNEQFF; d_gene: TRBD2; abundance: -; j_gene: TRBJ2-1; v_gene: TRBV6-1
CDR3nt: TGTGCCAGCGGTGTTGGGGTTTGGAACGAGCAGTACTTC; CDR3aa: CASGVGVWNEQYF; d_gene: -; abundance: -; j_gene: TRBJ2-7; v_gene: TRBV9
CDR3nt: TGCGCCAGCAGCCCACTAGCGGGTATTTACAATGAGCAGTTCTTC; CDR3aa: CASSPLAGIYNEQFF; d_gene: TRBD2; abundance: -; j_gene: TRBJ2-1; v_gene: TRBV5-1
CDR3nt: TGTGCCAGCAGCCCGGGACAGGGTCGGGAGACCCAGTACTTC; CDR3aa: CASSPGQGRETQYF; d_gene: TRBD1; abundance: -; j_gene: TRBJ2-5; v_gene: TRBV5-4